This entry lists 14 T cell receptor beta chains sequenced from one sample in a study of patients and donors after allogeneic stem cell transplantation. In TCRdb, the RT-PCR reads were re-called with MiXCR into one record per CDR3 protein. Of some 880,000 distinct CDR3 sequences listed, 18% were seen once; the top ten hold roughly 6%. Sample: blood, either unsorted or a sorted T cell fraction (not recorded which). Receptors were obtained from a human donor who was either an allogeneic HSCT recipient or a stem cell or donor lymphocyte infusion donor (not recorded which). It is not recorded whose cells these are; they may come from a transplant donor.

This clonotype occurred a few times. The chain links TRBV29-1 to TRBJ2-1; perhaps TRBD2 as D (7 bases). CDR1 and CDR2 from the germline V gene are SQVTM and ANQGSEA. The CDR3 runs 19 residues. Trimming took 3 bases from V and 0 from J, leaving 24 bases between them. CDR3 sequence reads: CSVDEGGPSGISSYNEQFF. CDR3 bases: TGCAGCGTTGATGAGGGGGGTCCTAGCGGAATCAGCTCCTACAATGAGCAGTTCTTC.

The V call is TRBV12-3 or TRBV12-4, the J call TRBJ1-1, with TRBD1 identical over 8 bases. There are 13 residues in the CDR3. V gave up 5 bases and J gave up 7 bases; unmatched junction bases: 6. CDR3: CASSNTGGVEAFF. CDR3 coding DNA: TGTGCCAGCAGTAACACAGGGGGGGTTGAAGCTTTCTTT.

J is TRBJ1-1 and V is TRBV6-2 or TRBV6-3; 8 bases are shared with TRBD1. The V gene end was trimmed by 2 bases and the J gene end by 4 bases; junction bases not matched to a gene: 3. CDR3 length equals 14 residues. From germline, CDR1 is MNHEY and CDR2 SVGEGT. The CDR3 bases are TGTGCCAGCAGTTACACCAGGGGGCTCACTGAAGCTTTCTTT. Encoded protein: CASSYTRGLTEAFF.

This clonotype was seen a few times. The chain joins TRBV20-1 to TRBJ1-1; weak D call: TRBD1 (5 bases). Germline V CDR1 and CDR2: DFQATT, SNEGSKA (reference sequence). The CDR3 covers 12 residues. V lost 5 bases and J 8 bases, leaving 15 bases between the germline ends. The CDR3 nucleotides are TGCAGTGCTCCTGTCCGGGGCCCCGAAGCTTTCTTT. This sequence encodes CSAPVRGPEAFF.

The rearrangement joins TRBV10-3 to TRBJ2-7, with unresolved D. Germline CDR1 ENHRY, CDR2 SYGVKD. The CDR3 is 15 residues long. Trimming took 4 bases from V and 3 from J, leaving 16 bases between them. CDR3: CAISGPERNHYEQYF. Here the CDR3 DNA reads TGTGCCATCAGTGGACCGGAAAGGAATCACTACGAGCAGTACTTC.

This clonotype has a handful of counts. The CDR3: CASSLRAGGGYTF. The CDR3 nucleotides read TGTGCCAGCAGTTTAAGGGCAGGGGGTGGCTACACCTTC. J is TRBJ1-2 and V is TRBV27, with 7 bases lining up with TRBD1. Germline loops: CDR1 MNHEY, CDR2 SMNVEV (reference sequence). J gave up 7 bases and V 2 bases, and 4 bases lay outside the gene matches. The CDR3 runs 13 residues.

The chain uses TRBV5-1 and TRBJ2-7, with D perhaps TRBD1 (5 bases). Germline V lookup: CDR1 SGHRS, CDR2 YFSETQ. Trimming pared 4 bases from V and 6 bases from J, leaving 14 bases between. This CDR3 has 13 residues. The DNA for the CDR3 is TGCGCCAGCAGCGCCAGGGCGGTTGGCGAGCAGTACTTC. This codes for CASSARAVGEQYF.

The rearrangement joins TRBV27 to TRBJ2-7; D could derive from TRBD1 or TRBD2 (5 bases each). The CDR3 contains 16 residues. CDR1 is MNHEY, CDR2 SMNVEV, per germline (reference sequence). Trimming left V 2 bases short and J 0 bases short, with 14 bases between. The CDR3, as DNA: TGTGCCAGCAGTTTAGAGGGACCGACGAGCTCCTACGAGCAGTACTTC. The encoded protein is CASSLEGPTSSYEQYF.

This clonotype was counted at least ten times. The CDR3: CSVVRVGTFYEQYF. The DNA of the CDR3 is TGCAGCGTGGTCAGGGTTGGAACTTTTTACGAGCAGTACTTC. V and J are TRBV29-1 and TRBJ2-7, with D tentatively TRBD1 (5 bases). The germline CDR1 and CDR2 sequences are SQVTM and ANQGSEA. The CDR3 totals 14 residues. Trimming took off 6 bases at V and 4 bases at J, with 19 bases between the two ends.

CDR3 DNA sequence: TGCGCCAGCAGCTTGATAGAAAAAGCGGGGGGGTCGAACACCGGGGAGCTGTTTTTT. Translated: CASSLIEKAGGSNTGELFF. This chain connects TRBV5-1 to TRBJ2-2; 10 nucleotides align to TRBD2. Germline loops: CDR1 SGHRS, CDR2 YFSETQ. V was clipped by 1 base and J by 0 bases; unmatched bases: 9. The CDR3 totals 19 residues. The full variable domain, rest sourced from reference TRBV5-1 and TRBJ2-2, is KAGVTQTPRYLIKTRGQQVTLSCSPISGHRSVSWYQQTPGQGLQFLFEYFSETQRNKGNFPGRFSGRQFSNSRSEMNVSTLELGDSALYLCASSLIEKAGGSNTGELFFGEGSRLTVL.

This clonotype was found many times. The chain has TRBV11-2 and TRBJ1-1; a weak D match, TRBD1 (5 bases). The CDR3 has 13 residues. The V end was cut by 3 bases, the J end by 6 bases, with 11 bases between. CDR1 and CDR2 (germline): SGHAT, FQNNGV. The CDR3 DNA is TGTGCCAGCAGCTTGGGGGTTGAGCCTGAAGCTTTCTTT. This gives the protein CASSLGVEPEAFF.

The chain is built from TRBV2 and TRBJ2-1; 10 bases are a match to TRBD2. This CDR3 has 16 amino acids. V was pared by 8 bases and J by 6 bases, with 13 bases of the junction left unmatched. The germline CDR1 and CDR2 sequences are SNHLY and FYNNEI. The CDR3 loop reads CASGEFGLAATNEQFF. Here the CDR3 DNA reads TGTGCCAGCGGGGAATTCGGACTAGCGGCAACCAATGAGCAGTTCTTC. Full variable domain (missing parts from reference TRBV2 and TRBJ2-1): EPEVTQTPSHQVTQMGQEVILRCVPISNHLYFYWYRQILGQKVEFLVSFYNNEISEKSEIFDDQFSVERPDGSNFTLKIRSTKLEDSAMYFCASGEFGLAATNEQFFGPGTRLTVL.

This clonotype has only a few counts. The J gene is TRBJ2-7, the V gene TRBV24-1; 10 bases fit TRBD1. The CDR3 runs to 15 residues. The germline V gene has CDR1 KGHDR and CDR2 SFDVKD. Germline trimming cut 5 bases from V and 2 bases from J; bases unmatched to any gene: 5. CDR3 amino acids: CATSVWTGGTYEQYF. CDR3 in DNA: TGTGCCACCAGTGTCTGGACAGGGGGAACCTACGAGCAGTACTTC.

The rearrangement uses TRBV24-1 and TRBJ2-1; the match to TRBD2 covers 9 bases. The CDR3 totals 16 residues. V lost 0 bases to trimming and J lost 7 bases; unmatched junction nucleotides: 6. Germline assignment: CDR1 KGHDR and CDR2 SFDVKD. CDR3 nucleotide sequence: TGTGCCACCAGTGATTTGATAGCGGGAGAAGCAAATGAGCAGTTCTTC. Translation: CATSDLIAGEANEQFF.